A selection of T cell receptor beta chains follows, all from one sample in a study of tumor and adjacent non-tumor tissue in lung cancer. TCRdb re-called the multiplex PCR reads with MiXCR, one entry per CDR3 protein. This sample has 130,000 or so distinct CDR3 sequences; about 66% occur once, and the top ten carry more than 10%. Input material: lung tumor tissue. The receptors here all came from a man aged 25-40 years with non-small cell lung cancer. Both conserved end residues are part of each CDR3. A D gene is named only where the DNA matches it firmly. Clone size is given for some rows only: seen once, a few or many times, or a class if the clone is expanded.

d_call j_call clone_size v_call cdr3_aa cdr3_nt
TRBD1 TRBJ1-1 few TRBV12-3/TRBV12-4 CASRPGTVNTEAIF TGTGCCAGCAGACCTGGGACAGTGAACACTGAAGCTATCTTT
TRBD1 TRBJ1-5 NA TRBV4-3 CVSSQDEGQGGKPQHF TGCGTCAGCAGCCAAGATGAGGGACAGGGTGGTAAGCCCCAGCATTTT
NA TRBJ2-5 NA TRBV4-3 CASSEFSGQETQYF TGCGCCAGCAGCGAATTCTCGGGACAAGAGACCCAGTACTTC
NA TRBJ2-5 few TRBV24-1 CATSDKGTLQETQYF TGTGCCACCAGTGATAAAGGGACGCTACAAGAGACCCAGTACTTC
NA TRBJ2-7 medium-sized TRBV11-2 CASSLDGGEQYF TGTGCCAGCAGCTTAGATGGCGGGGAGCAGTACTTC
TRBD1 TRBJ2-7 many TRBV11-3 CASSMTGTGSLYEQYF TGTGCCAGCAGCATGACCGGGACAGGGTCTTTATACGAGCAGTACTTC
NA TRBJ2-1 NA TRBV6-2/TRBV6-3 CVSSSISYNEQFF TGTGTCAGCAGTTCGATCTCCTACAATGAGCAGTTCTTC
NA TRBJ2-6 many TRBV12-3/TRBV12-4 CASSSPGANVLTF TGTGCCAGCAGTTCCCCGGGGGCCAACGTCCTGACTTTC
NA TRBJ1-1 few TRBV20-1 CSVIPDMRPEAFF TGCAGTGTTATTCCGGACATGAGGCCTGAAGCTTTCTTT
NA TRBJ2-4 NA TRBV11-1 CASNTGRFPFIQYF TGTGCCAGCAATACCGGAAGGTTTCCCTTCATTCAGTACTTC
NA TRBJ2-3 NA TRBV25-1 CASSPDWGADTQYF TGTGCCAGCAGCCCCGATTGGGGCGCAGATACGCAGTATTTT
NA TRBJ2-1 few TRBV6-2/TRBV6-3 CASTTPGAYNERLF TGTGCCAGCACAACCCCGGGGGCCTACAATGAGCGGCTCTTC
NA TRBJ1-6 many TRBV12-3/TRBV12-4 CASSFERGNSPLHF TGTGCCAGCAGTTTCGAGAGGGGCAATTCACCCCTCCACTTT
NA TRBJ1-3 NA TRBV9 CASSVGGNPGNTIYF TGTGCCAGCAGCGTAGGAGGGAACCCTGGAAACACCATATATTTT
NA TRBJ1-5 NA TRBV20-1 CSAITGNNQPQHF TGCAGTGCCATTACAGGGAACAATCAGCCCCAGCATTTT
NA TRBJ2-4 many TRBV20-1 CSAASAPGNIQYF TGCAGTGCCGCTAGTGCGCCTGGGAACATTCAGTACTTC
NA TRBJ1-1 once TRBV6-5 CASRLGPGTEAFF TGTGCCAGCAGACTCGGACCGGGGACTGAAGCTTTCTTC
NA TRBJ2-1 NA TRBV28 CASSLMGGWEQFF TGTGCCAGCAGTTTAATGGGGGGCTGGGAGCAGTTCTTC
NA TRBJ2-2 NA TRBV11-3 CACSLASGELFF TGTGCCTGCAGCTTGGCCTCCGGGGAGCTGTTTTTT
NA TRBJ1-5 NA TRBV6-5 CASSRLQTSGQPQRF TGTGCCAGCAGTCGTCTTCAGACTTCCGGTCAGCCCCAGCGTTTT
NA TRBJ1-1 NA TRBV4-2 CASSQVISKAGYTETFF TGTGCCAGCAGCCAAGTAATTTCGAAAGCAGGGTACACTGAAACTTTCTTT
TRBD1 TRBJ2-3 many TRBV20-1 CSARGKGGGSTDTQYF TGCAGTGCTAGAGGAAAAGGGGGCGGGTCCACAGATACGCAGTATTTT
TRBD2 TRBJ2-6 once TRBV5-6 CARGLAGNSGANILTF TGTGCCCGGGGGCTAGCGGGGAACTCAGGGGCCAACATCCTGACTTTC
TRBD2 TRBJ2-5 NA TRBV14 CASSPGTSGTLQEAQYF TGTGCCAGCAGCCCTGGGACTAGCGGAACCCTTCAAGAGGCCCAGTACTTC
NA TRBJ2-7 many TRBV4-1 CASSQEGNSYEQYF TGCGCCAGCAGCCAAGAAGGGAACTCCTACGAGCAGTACTTC
TRBD2 TRBJ2-1 NA TRBV20-1 CNAGVAGSYNEQFF TGCAATGCTGGGGTAGCGGGGTCCTACAATGAGCAGTTCTTC